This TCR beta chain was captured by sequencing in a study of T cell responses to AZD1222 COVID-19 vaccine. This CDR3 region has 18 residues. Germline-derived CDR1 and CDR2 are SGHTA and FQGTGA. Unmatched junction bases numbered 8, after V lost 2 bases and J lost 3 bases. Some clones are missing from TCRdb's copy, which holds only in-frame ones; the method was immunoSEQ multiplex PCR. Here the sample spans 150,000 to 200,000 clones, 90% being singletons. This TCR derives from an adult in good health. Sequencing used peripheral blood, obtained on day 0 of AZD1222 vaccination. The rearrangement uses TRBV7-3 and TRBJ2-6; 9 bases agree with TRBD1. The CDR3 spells CASSLYRTGAGGANVLTF. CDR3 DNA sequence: TGTGCCAGCAGCTTATATAGGACAGGGGCTGGTGGGGCCAACGTCCTGACTTTC.